This TCR beta chain was captured in a study of CD8+ T cells in alopecia areata. Reverse transcription of extracted RNA yielded cDNA, which provided the sequencing template. Some clones are missing from TCRdb's copy, which holds only in-frame ones; the method was immunoSEQ multiplex PCR. The sample comprises about 37,000 clones, roughly 53% of which are singletons, and around 1.7% rests with the top ten. Germline V gene data show CDR1 as SGHVS and CDR2 as FQNEAQ. The CDR3 is 14 amino acids. V was shortened by 1 base and J by 2 bases, with 8 bases between the two germline ends. In the case of several patients, the CD4+ cells were sorted into CD25+CD127- cells.

The sequenced sample was CD4+ Tregs sorted from blood. The V call is TRBV7-8, the J call TRBJ2-5, with D unclear. The clonotype was recovered from a human donor with alopecia areata. The CDR3, as DNA: TGTGCCAGCAGCTTAGGGCGGCAACAAGAGACCCAGTACTTC. This codes for CASSLGRQQETQYF.